This T cell receptor beta chain was identified during a study of post-analysis software for immune sequencing data. Regarding the study as a whole: TRBV5-6, TRBV5-1 and TRBV20-1 belonged to a set of about five TRBV segments that were more frequent in patients than controls. Strong co-clustering by F measure was evident for samples that had been prepared in the same batch.

On this clonotype: Its antigen remains unidentified. One end of the junction does not line up with germline, which may come from a read error.

Germline V lookup: CDR1 MNHEY, CDR2 SVGAGI. The CDR3 covers 12 residues. Libraries were made from TCR beta cDNA, and they carried unique molecular identifiers. In TCRdb, the PCR reads were re-called with MiXCR into one record per CDR3 protein. Of about 460,000 distinct CDR3 sequences listed, around 40% were seen once; the top ten hold 9% to 13%. The sample consisted of blood. The origin of this receptor is a girl under 18 with multiple sclerosis. V is TRBV6-5 and J is TRBJ2-7, with D unclear. The DNA of the CDR3 is TGTGCCTGCAGCTCTCCAGTCGACGAGCAGTACTTC. This codes for CACSSPVDEQYF.